Listed below are T cell receptor beta chains from one sample, sequenced in a study of Ad26.COV2.S vaccination and SARS-CoV-2 variants. Clones were sequenced by immunoSEQ multiplex PCR, and TCRdb holds only the in-frame ones, with some missing. The sample lists 400,000 to 450,000 clones; about 93% were seen once. The material was peripheral blood, obtained in a trial of Ad26.COV2.S vaccine versus placebo. The receptors come from a person between 18 and 60 years old who received the Ad26.COV2.S COVID-19 vaccine or a placebo. CDR3s include the opening cysteine and the closing phenylalanine or tryptophan. The D gene is left open where the match is weak. Clone size appears in some rows only: once, few, many, or a class for an expanded clone.

v_gene: TRBV29-1
j_gene: TRBJ2-3
len: 12
d_gene: TRBD1
abundance: NA
CDR3nt: TGCAGCGTATACAGGGGGATGGATACGCAGTATTTT
CDR3aa: CSVYRGMDTQYF

v_gene: TRBV5-1
j_gene: TRBJ1-2
len: 15
d_gene: NA
abundance: NA
CDR3nt: TGCGCCAGCAGCTTCATTCAGGGGAAGGACTATGGCTACACCTTC
CDR3aa: CASSFIQGKDYGYTF

v_gene: TRBV11-2
j_gene: TRBJ1-1
len: 14
d_gene: NA
abundance: NA
CDR3nt: TGTGCCAGCAGCTTAGCTGGGGGGAACACTGAAGCTTTCTTT
CDR3aa: CASSLAGGNTEAFF

v_gene: TRBV28
j_gene: TRBJ1-2
len: 14
d_gene: TRBD1
abundance: NA
CDR3nt: TGTGCCAGCAGTTTGCGGACAGGGGGCCGAGGCTACACCTTC
CDR3aa: CASSLRTGGRGYTF

v_gene: TRBV5-6
j_gene: TRBJ2-5
len: 17
d_gene: TRBD1
abundance: NA
CDR3nt: TGTGCCAGCAGCTACGATGTCCGGGACAGGGTCCGTGGGACCCAGTACTTC
CDR3aa: CASSYDVRDRVRGTQYF

v_gene: TRBV2
j_gene: TRBJ1-1
len: 14
d_gene: TRBD1
abundance: NA
CDR3nt: TGTGCCAGCAGTGGACAGGGGTCTGTCACTGAAGCTTTCTTT
CDR3aa: CASSGQGSVTEAFF

v_gene: TRBV5-1
j_gene: TRBJ2-1
len: 17
d_gene: TRBD2
abundance: few
CDR3nt: TGCGCCAGCAGCTTGCCCCGACTAGCGGGATCCTACAATGAGCAGTTCTTC
CDR3aa: CASSLPRLAGSYNEQFF

v_gene: TRBV3-1/TRBV3-2
j_gene: TRBJ2-7
len: 13
d_gene: NA
abundance: NA
CDR3nt: TGTGCCAGCAGCCAAACGGGAGACTACGAGCAGTACTTC
CDR3aa: CASSQTGDYEQYF

v_gene: TRBV7-9
j_gene: TRBJ1-5
len: 15
d_gene: NA
abundance: few
CDR3nt: TGTGCCAGCAGCATCGGGGGCATCGGCAATCAGCCCCAGCATTTT
CDR3aa: CASSIGGIGNQPQHF

v_gene: TRBV7-6
j_gene: TRBJ1-6
len: 16
d_gene: TRBD1
abundance: NA
CDR3nt: TGTGCCAGCAGCGACAGGGTTGATGGACTAAATTCACCCCTCCACTTT
CDR3aa: CASSDRVDGLNSPLHF

v_gene: TRBV5-4
j_gene: TRBJ1-1
len: 12
d_gene: NA
abundance: NA
CDR3nt: TGTGCCAGCGCGGCCGTAGGTACTGAAGCTTTCTTT
CDR3aa: CASAAVGTEAFF

v_gene: TRBV5-1
j_gene: TRBJ2-7
len: 17
d_gene: TRBD2
abundance: NA
CDR3nt: TGCGCCAGCAGCTTGGTTAGCGGGAGGCTTATTTCCTACGAGCAGTACTTC
CDR3aa: CASSLVSGRLISYEQYF

v_gene: TRBV3-1/TRBV3-2
j_gene: TRBJ2-1
len: 16
d_gene: TRBD2
abundance: NA
CDR3nt: TGTGCCAGCAGCCATTCTAGCGGACACTCCTACAATGAGCAGTTCTTC
CDR3aa: CASSHSSGHSYNEQFF

v_gene: TRBV2
j_gene: TRBJ2-5
len: 14
d_gene: NA
abundance: NA
CDR3nt: TGTGCCAGCAGTGGGGGCAGAGTATCTGAGACCCAGTACTTC
CDR3aa: CASSGGRVSETQYF

v_gene: TRBV7-9
j_gene: TRBJ2-7
len: 17
d_gene: NA
abundance: once
CDR3nt: TGTGCCAGCAGTCTAAGCGGGAATCCCTCAAGGGGGTACGAGCAGTACTTC
CDR3aa: CASSLSGNPSRGYEQYF

v_gene: TRBV5-1
j_gene: TRBJ1-3
len: 16
d_gene: NA
abundance: NA
CDR3nt: TGCGCCAGCAGCTTGAGAGGGGAGAGCTCTGGAAACACCATATATTTT
CDR3aa: CASSLRGESSGNTIYF

v_gene: TRBV19
j_gene: TRBJ1-4
len: 16
d_gene: NA
abundance: NA
CDR3nt: TGTGCCAGTAGTAAACAAGGCCAAGCGGCTAATGAAAAACTGTTTTTT
CDR3aa: CASSKQGQAANEKLFF

v_gene: TRBV27
j_gene: TRBJ1-2
len: 15
d_gene: TRBD1
abundance: NA
CDR3nt: TGTGCCAGCAGCCGATCGGGACAGGGAGGTTATGGCTACACCTTC
CDR3aa: CASSRSGQGGYGYTF

v_gene: TRBV14
j_gene: TRBJ2-1
len: 15
d_gene: TRBD1
abundance: NA
CDR3nt: TGTGCCAGCAGCTCTCAAACAGGGGTCAGGGGTGAGCAGTTCTTC
CDR3aa: CASSSQTGVRGEQFF

v_gene: TRBV12-3/TRBV12-4
j_gene: TRBJ1-2
len: 13
d_gene: NA
abundance: NA
CDR3nt: TGTGCCAGCAGTTTATTCGGACGAGATGGCTACACCTTC
CDR3aa: CASSLFGRDGYTF

v_gene: TRBV6-6
j_gene: TRBJ2-3
len: 13
d_gene: NA
abundance: NA
CDR3nt: TGTGCCAGCAGTTACTCAGACACAGATACGCAGTATTTT
CDR3aa: CASSYSDTDTQYF

v_gene: TRBV6-5
j_gene: TRBJ2-1
len: 13
d_gene: NA
abundance: NA
CDR3nt: TGTGCCAGCAGCACGCGGGCCTACAATGAGCAGTTCTTC
CDR3aa: CASSTRAYNEQFF

v_gene: TRBV5-1
j_gene: TRBJ1-5
len: 16
d_gene: NA
abundance: NA
CDR3nt: TGCGCCAGCAGCTTGGGTGCAGGGGAGGGCAATCAGCCCCAGCATTTT
CDR3aa: CASSLGAGEGNQPQHF

v_gene: TRBV5-4
j_gene: TRBJ2-3
len: 19
d_gene: NA
abundance: NA
CDR3nt: TGTGCCAGCAGCTTGTCTCCTTTGGGGGCTGCCTCGGGCACAGATACGCAGTATTTT
CDR3aa: CASSLSPLGAASGTDTQYF

v_gene: TRBV6-6
j_gene: TRBJ1-1
len: 13
d_gene: NA
abundance: NA
CDR3nt: TGTGCCAGCAGTTCTCAGTCGAACACTGAAGCTTTCTTT
CDR3aa: CASSSQSNTEAFF

v_gene: TRBV5-1
j_gene: TRBJ2-2
len: 14
d_gene: NA
abundance: NA
CDR3nt: TGCGCCAGCAGCGAGGGACTTAGAACCGGGGAGCTGTTTTTT
CDR3aa: CASSEGLRTGELFF

v_gene: TRBV2
j_gene: TRBJ2-1
len: 14
d_gene: NA
abundance: NA
CDR3nt: TGTGCCAGCAGGTGGGTGAGCTCCTACAATGAGCAGTTCTTC
CDR3aa: CASRWVSSYNEQFF

v_gene: TRBV19
j_gene: TRBJ2-7
len: 14
d_gene: TRBD2
abundance: NA
CDR3nt: TGTGCCAGTAGCTTGCTGGGAGGGTTTAACGAGCAGTACTTC
CDR3aa: CASSLLGGFNEQYF

v_gene: TRBV5-5
j_gene: TRBJ2-1
len: 13
d_gene: NA
abundance: NA
CDR3nt: TGTGCCAGCAGCCCCCAGGGGAACGATGAGCAGTTCTTC
CDR3aa: CASSPQGNDEQFF

v_gene: TRBV9
j_gene: TRBJ2-5
len: 14
d_gene: NA
abundance: once
CDR3nt: TGTGCCAGCAGCGCTTCCGGACGGGGAGAGACCCAGTACTTC
CDR3aa: CASSASGRGETQYF

v_gene: TRBV5-4
j_gene: TRBJ2-5
len: 15
d_gene: NA
abundance: NA
CDR3nt: TGTGCCAGCAGCCTGAGGGGCAGAAGCCAAGAGACCCAGTACTTC
CDR3aa: CASSLRGRSQETQYF

v_gene: TRBV5-4
j_gene: TRBJ2-1
len: 18
d_gene: TRBD2
abundance: NA
CDR3nt: TGTGCCAGCAGCCAGGGTAGTATGGGACTAGCGGTTTACAATGAGCAGTTCTTC
CDR3aa: CASSQGSMGLAVYNEQFF

v_gene: TRBV6-5
j_gene: TRBJ2-2
len: 16
d_gene: NA
abundance: NA
CDR3nt: TGTGCCAGCAGTTCCTCTCAAGCGGAGTCCACCGGGGAGCTGTTTTTT
CDR3aa: CASSSSQAESTGELFF

v_gene: TRBV30
j_gene: TRBJ1-5
len: 16
d_gene: TRBD1
abundance: NA
CDR3nt: TGTGCCTGGAGGGGACAGGGGTCCCATAGCAATCAGCCCCAGCATTTT
CDR3aa: CAWRGQGSHSNQPQHF

v_gene: TRBV30
j_gene: TRBJ2-3
len: 16
d_gene: TRBD1
abundance: NA
CDR3nt: TGTGCCTGGAGTGTATGGACAGGGCTCGACACAGATACGCAGTATTTT
CDR3aa: CAWSVWTGLDTDTQYF

v_gene: TRBV12-3/TRBV12-4
j_gene: TRBJ2-2
len: 13
d_gene: NA
abundance: few
CDR3nt: TGTGCCAGCAGTTTGAGGATGTCCGGGGAGCTGTTTTTT
CDR3aa: CASSLRMSGELFF

v_gene: TRBV7-2
j_gene: TRBJ1-1
len: 16
d_gene: TRBD1
abundance: few
CDR3nt: TGTGCCAGCAGCCGGAGGATAGGGGGCGGGACACTTGAAGCTTTCTTT
CDR3aa: CASSRRIGGGTLEAFF

v_gene: TRBV5-4
j_gene: TRBJ2-7
len: 14
d_gene: NA
abundance: NA
CDR3nt: TGTGCCAGCAGCTTGGAGAACATGGGGTACGAGCAGTACTTC
CDR3aa: CASSLENMGYEQYF

v_gene: TRBV5-1
j_gene: TRBJ1-1
len: 17
d_gene: TRBD1
abundance: NA
CDR3nt: TGCGCCAGCAGCATCTCCGGACCGGGACAGGCGTTCACTGAAGCTTTCTTT
CDR3aa: CASSISGPGQAFTEAFF

v_gene: TRBV19
j_gene: TRBJ1-5
len: 16
d_gene: NA
abundance: NA
CDR3nt: TGTGCCAGCAAGGAAGTAGGGAAGATTAGCAATCAGCCCCAGCATTTT
CDR3aa: CASKEVGKISNQPQHF

v_gene: TRBV5-4
j_gene: TRBJ2-7
len: 12
d_gene: NA
abundance: NA
CDR3nt: TGTGCCAGCAGCACTGACTCCTACGAGCAGTACTTC
CDR3aa: CASSTDSYEQYF

v_gene: TRBV7-2
j_gene: TRBJ2-1
len: 17
d_gene: TRBD1
abundance: NA
CDR3nt: TGTGCCAGCAGCCGTGCACCGGGACAGACCTTCTACAATGAGCAGTTCTTC
CDR3aa: CASSRAPGQTFYNEQFF